This TCR beta chain emerged from a study of long-term antiretroviral therapy in people with HIV. Version v3.0 of the immunoSEQ assay ran at survey level. Clones were sequenced by immunoSEQ multiplex PCR, and TCRdb holds only the in-frame ones, with some missing. The sample has tens of thousands of clones, roughly 81% seen once; the top ten hold roughly 4.8%. Study-level findings and limits: HIV repertoires covered narrower CDR3 length ranges than controls did.

The ends lost 7 bases at V and 4 bases at J; junction bases unmatched: 9. Germline values: CDR1 MNHEY, CDR2 SMNVEV (reference sequence). This CDR3 contains 15 residues. A remark on this clone: The antigen is unknown.

Sequencing was performed on unsorted PBMCs, taken approximately 2.9 years before starting antiretroviral therapy. The rearrangement links TRBV27 to TRBJ2-1, with TRBD2 matching over 8 bases. The sequence was collected from a woman in her 30s with HIV. CDR3 sequence: CASTPLGGGYNEQFF. CDR3 nucleotides: TGTGCCAGCACCCCCCTTGGCGGGGGGTACAATGAGCAGTTCTTC.